This T cell receptor (beta chain) was identified during a study of shared clonotypes between healthy human individuals. Study outcomes and limitations: A few donors had around 5% of their naive CD4 clonotypes in common. Enrolling few donors narrowed the genetic and exposure-history diversity that was represented. Though the depth was large, rarefaction showed that sorted-subset sequencing was incomplete. Non-shared clonotypes had lower generation probabilities than those shared by all four donors.

CD45RO-negative cells were positively selected for CCR7, leaving out terminally differentiated effector memory CD45RA+ cells. As to this clone: Its antigen is undetermined.

Assay used: immunoSEQ multiplex PCR; TCRdb lists only in-frame clones, some missing. This sample has some 2 million clones, with around 96% found just once. V was pared by 8 bases and J by 7 bases, with 18 bases between. This CDR3 is 13 amino acids long. The V gene's germline CDR1 is SNHLY and CDR2 FYNNEI. Sequencing input: naive CD8+ T cells sorted from blood. This receptor was identified in a man between 18 and 29 years old in good health. The rearrangement uses TRBV2 and TRBJ2-7, with D possibly TRBD2 on 6 matching bases. The CDR3 here is CASPRREVGEQYF. Here the CDR3 DNA reads TGTGCCAGCCCCCGGAGGGAGGTAGGGGAGCAGTACTTC.